A selection of T cell receptor beta chains follows, all from one sample in a study of blood T cell repertoires in COVID-19. Libraries were prepared by immunoSEQ multiplex PCR; TCRdb keeps only in-frame clonotypes and omits some of them. Of roughly 170,000 clones in the sample, approximately 87% were seen once. The sample comprised peripheral blood. The receptors here all came from a woman aged 18 to 35 who had recovered from COVID-19. The CDR3 runs from the conserved cysteine through the conserved F or W. The order of the fields is clone size, J gene, D gene, V gene, CDR3 protein, CDR3 DNA. D genes are given only for firm matches. Size values are once, few and many counts, or a class for expanded clones, and some rows have none.

clone_size: once; j_call: TRBJ1-1; d_call: NA; v_call: TRBV3-1/TRBV3-2; cdr3_aa: CASSQGRANTEAFF; cdr3_nt: TGTGCCAGCAGCCAGGGCAGGGCGAACACTGAAGCTTTCTTT
clone_size: once; j_call: TRBJ2-1; d_call: NA; v_call: TRBV4-1; cdr3_aa: CASSQPGVGQFF; cdr3_nt: TGCGCCAGCAGCCAACCCGGGGTCGGGCAGTTCTTC
clone_size: NA; j_call: TRBJ2-2; d_call: TRBD2; v_call: TRBV24-1; cdr3_aa: CATSDLPGTSGMNTGELFF; cdr3_nt: TGTGCCACCAGTGATTTGCCAGGGACTAGCGGGATGAACACCGGGGAGCTGTTTTTT
clone_size: NA; j_call: TRBJ2-1; d_call: NA; v_call: TRBV3-1/TRBV3-2; cdr3_aa: CASSPPGSSYNEQFF; cdr3_nt: TGTGCCAGCAGCCCCCCGGGAAGCTCCTACAATGAGCAGTTCTTC
clone_size: NA; j_call: TRBJ1-6; d_call: TRBD1; v_call: TRBV18; cdr3_aa: CASSLDRGWSPLHF; cdr3_nt: TGTGCCAGCTCACTGGACAGGGGATGGTCACCCCTCCACTTT
clone_size: few; j_call: TRBJ2-3; d_call: NA; v_call: TRBV5-6; cdr3_aa: CASSRDNTDTQYF; cdr3_nt: TGTGCCAGCAGCCGGGACAACACAGATACGCAGTATTTT
clone_size: NA; j_call: TRBJ1-3; d_call: TRBD1; v_call: TRBV7-2; cdr3_aa: CASSLVTGSAGNTIYF; cdr3_nt: TGTGCCAGCAGCTTAGTGACAGGGAGCGCCGGAAACACCATATATTTT
clone_size: NA; j_call: TRBJ1-1; d_call: TRBD1; v_call: TRBV19; cdr3_aa: CASSIGFGTGKAFF; cdr3_nt: TGTGCCAGTAGTATAGGTTTTGGGACAGGTAAAGCTTTCTTT
clone_size: NA; j_call: TRBJ2-3; d_call: TRBD1; v_call: TRBV5-4; cdr3_aa: CASSLAPGQGGDTQYF; cdr3_nt: TGTGCCAGCAGCTTGGCACCGGGACAGGGGGGAGATACGCAGTATTTT
clone_size: NA; j_call: TRBJ1-2; d_call: NA; v_call: TRBV4-3; cdr3_aa: CASSQEGGARGYTF; cdr3_nt: TGCGCCAGCAGCCAAGAGGGGGGGGCGCGAGGCTACACCTTC
clone_size: NA; j_call: TRBJ1-1; d_call: NA; v_call: TRBV28; cdr3_aa: CASSLPGDLAEAFF; cdr3_nt: TGTGCCAGCAGTTTACCGGGGGATCTAGCTGAAGCTTTCTTT
clone_size: NA; j_call: TRBJ1-1; d_call: NA; v_call: TRBV7-2; cdr3_aa: CASSLALGANTEAFF; cdr3_nt: TGTGCCAGCAGCTTAGCATTGGGGGCGAACACTGAAGCTTTCTTT
clone_size: NA; j_call: TRBJ2-3; d_call: TRBD2; v_call: TRBV28; cdr3_aa: CASKGTRIADTQYF; cdr3_nt: TGTGCCAGCAAAGGGACTAGAATTGCAGATACGCAGTATTTT
clone_size: NA; j_call: TRBJ2-7; d_call: NA; v_call: TRBV12-3/TRBV12-4; cdr3_aa: CASRATGPVIF; cdr3_nt: TGTGCCAGCAGAGCGACAGGCCCGGTGATCTTC
clone_size: NA; j_call: TRBJ2-7; d_call: NA; v_call: TRBV24-1; cdr3_aa: CATSDAVRAGEQYF; cdr3_nt: TGTGCCACCAGTGATGCGGTTCGAGCGGGCGAGCAGTACTTC
clone_size: NA; j_call: TRBJ1-1; d_call: NA; v_call: TRBV7-9; cdr3_aa: CASSPRTEAFF; cdr3_nt: TGTGCCAGCAGCCCCCGCACTGAAGCTTTCTTT
clone_size: once; j_call: TRBJ2-2; d_call: TRBD2; v_call: TRBV5-1; cdr3_aa: CASSLAVYTGELFF; cdr3_nt: TGCGCCAGCAGCCTAGCGGTTTACACCGGGGAGCTGTTTTTT
clone_size: NA; j_call: TRBJ2-3; d_call: NA; v_call: TRBV27; cdr3_aa: CASSSQSYSTDTQYF; cdr3_nt: TGTGCCAGCAGTTCTCAATCCTATAGCACAGATACGCAGTATTTT
clone_size: NA; j_call: TRBJ2-3; d_call: NA; v_call: TRBV9; cdr3_aa: CASRILGENSTDTQYF; cdr3_nt: TGTGCCAGCAGAATCCTTGGTGAGAATAGCACAGATACGCAGTATTTT
clone_size: NA; j_call: TRBJ1-6; d_call: NA; v_call: TRBV15; cdr3_aa: CATSTPWAPLHF; cdr3_nt: TGTGCCACCAGCACCCCTTGGGCCCCCCTCCACTTT
clone_size: NA; j_call: TRBJ1-3; d_call: NA; v_call: TRBV4-3; cdr3_aa: CASSQDSPAGNTIYF; cdr3_nt: TGCGCCAGCAGCCAAGATTCCCCCGCTGGAAACACCATATATTTT
clone_size: NA; j_call: TRBJ2-2; d_call: TRBD2; v_call: TRBV10-3; cdr3_aa: CAISSPGPGGPPGELFF; cdr3_nt: TGTGCCATCAGTTCCCCCGGGCCGGGAGGGCCCCCCGGGGAGCTGTTTTTT
clone_size: once; j_call: TRBJ1-3; d_call: NA; v_call: TRBV9; cdr3_aa: CASSVDISSGNTIYF; cdr3_nt: TGTGCCAGCAGCGTAGACATCAGCTCTGGAAACACCATATATTTT
clone_size: NA; j_call: TRBJ1-3; d_call: NA; v_call: TRBV7-9; cdr3_aa: CASTTGKESGNTIYF; cdr3_nt: TGTGCCAGCACCACCGGTAAAGAATCAGGAAACACCATATATTTT
clone_size: NA; j_call: TRBJ1-1; d_call: TRBD1; v_call: TRBV18; cdr3_aa: CASSLGTGLNTEAFF; cdr3_nt: TGTGCCAGCTCACTAGGGACAGGGCTAAACACTGAAGCTTTCTTT
clone_size: NA; j_call: TRBJ2-1; d_call: TRBD2; v_call: TRBV7-2; cdr3_aa: CASSLVSGRVNEQFF; cdr3_nt: TGTGCCAGCAGCTTAGTTAGCGGGAGGGTCAATGAGCAGTTCTTC
clone_size: NA; j_call: TRBJ2-3; d_call: NA; v_call: TRBV19; cdr3_aa: CASSIVLASTDTQYF; cdr3_nt: TGTGCCAGTAGTATAGTTTTAGCCTCAACAGATACGCAGTATTTT
clone_size: NA; j_call: TRBJ1-1; d_call: NA; v_call: TRBV5-4; cdr3_aa: CASSPRTGNTEAFF; cdr3_nt: TGTGCCAGCAGCCCCCGCACAGGGAACACTGAAGCTTTCTTT
clone_size: NA; j_call: TRBJ1-1; d_call: NA; v_call: TRBV18; cdr3_aa: CASSPLASEAFF; cdr3_nt: TGTGCCAGCTCACCACTGGCTTCTGAAGCTTTCTTT
clone_size: NA; j_call: TRBJ2-7; d_call: TRBD2; v_call: TRBV15; cdr3_aa: CATSTRTSYREQYF; cdr3_nt: TGTGCCACCAGCACCCGGACTAGCTATCGCGAGCAGTACTTC
clone_size: NA; j_call: TRBJ2-5; d_call: NA; v_call: TRBV5-1; cdr3_aa: CASPTGHLETQYF; cdr3_nt: TGCGCCAGCCCGACAGGCCACCTGGAGACCCAGTACTTC
clone_size: NA; j_call: TRBJ2-3; d_call: TRBD2; v_call: TRBV4-3; cdr3_aa: CASGSGSVTDTQYF; cdr3_nt: TGCGCCAGCGGAAGCGGGAGCGTCACAGATACGCAGTATTTT
clone_size: NA; j_call: TRBJ1-1; d_call: NA; v_call: TRBV19; cdr3_aa: CASSIRTKAFF; cdr3_nt: TGTGCCAGTAGTATACGGACAAAAGCTTTCTTT
clone_size: NA; j_call: TRBJ2-1; d_call: NA; v_call: TRBV12-3/TRBV12-4; cdr3_aa: CASRDLAEQFF; cdr3_nt: TGTGCCAGCAGGGACCTAGCGGAGCAGTTCTTC
clone_size: NA; j_call: TRBJ2-7; d_call: NA; v_call: TRBV6-6; cdr3_aa: CASSSPSSLSYEQYF; cdr3_nt: TGTGCCAGCAGTTCCCCGTCGTCCCTTTCCTACGAGCAGTACTTC
clone_size: NA; j_call: TRBJ2-3; d_call: TRBD2; v_call: TRBV11-2; cdr3_aa: CASSAGVGLAGGLDTQYF; cdr3_nt: TGTGCCAGCAGTGCGGGGGTTGGACTAGCGGGAGGGTTAGATACGCAGTATTTT
clone_size: NA; j_call: TRBJ1-1; d_call: NA; v_call: TRBV6-2/TRBV6-3; cdr3_aa: CASSRPGESTEAFF; cdr3_nt: TGTGCCAGCAGCCGTCCAGGGGAGAGCACTGAAGCTTTCTTT
clone_size: NA; j_call: TRBJ2-5; d_call: TRBD2; v_call: TRBV12-3/TRBV12-4; cdr3_aa: CASSFSGEETQYF; cdr3_nt: TGTGCCAGCAGTTTTAGCGGGGAAGAGACCCAGTACTTC
clone_size: NA; j_call: TRBJ1-5; d_call: NA; v_call: TRBV18; cdr3_aa: CASSPSREYQPQHF; cdr3_nt: TGTGCCAGCTCACCATCCCGGGAGTATCAGCCCCAGCATTTT
clone_size: few; j_call: TRBJ1-1; d_call: NA; v_call: TRBV18; cdr3_aa: CASSRDRNTEAFF; cdr3_nt: TGTGCCAGCTCTCGCGACAGGAACACTGAAGCTTTCTTT
clone_size: NA; j_call: TRBJ2-7; d_call: NA; v_call: TRBV20-1; cdr3_aa: CSATRDEQYF; cdr3_nt: TGCAGTGCTACCCGGGACGAGCAGTACTTC
clone_size: NA; j_call: TRBJ1-4; d_call: TRBD1; v_call: TRBV4-2; cdr3_aa: CASSQERQGWEKLFF; cdr3_nt: TGTGCCAGCAGCCAAGAGAGACAGGGTTGGGAAAAACTGTTTTTT
clone_size: once; j_call: TRBJ2-5; d_call: NA; v_call: TRBV3-1/TRBV3-2; cdr3_aa: CASSLAGTVLETQYF; cdr3_nt: TGTGCCAGCAGCCTGGCCGGGACTGTGTTGGAGACCCAGTACTTC
clone_size: NA; j_call: TRBJ1-1; d_call: TRBD1; v_call: TRBV5-1; cdr3_aa: CASSLLGQGPNTEAFF; cdr3_nt: TGCGCCAGCAGCTTGCTGGGACAGGGCCCGAACACTGAAGCTTTCTTT
clone_size: NA; j_call: TRBJ1-3; d_call: NA; v_call: TRBV6-5; cdr3_aa: CASSYNGGSGNTIYF; cdr3_nt: TGTGCCAGCAGTTATAACGGGGGGTCTGGAAACACCATATATTTT
clone_size: NA; j_call: TRBJ2-6; d_call: NA; v_call: TRBV18; cdr3_aa: CASSIQSLVSGANVLTF; cdr3_nt: TGTGCCAGCTCAATTCAAAGCTTAGTCTCTGGGGCCAACGTCCTGACTTTC
clone_size: NA; j_call: TRBJ2-7; d_call: NA; v_call: TRBV7-2; cdr3_aa: CASSLETGRSHEQYF; cdr3_nt: TGTGCCAGCAGCCTAGAGACAGGGAGGAGCCACGAGCAGTACTTC
clone_size: few; j_call: TRBJ1-6; d_call: NA; v_call: TRBV9; cdr3_aa: CASSGAPYNSPLHF; cdr3_nt: TGTGCCAGCAGCGGGGCCCCGTATAATTCACCCCTCCACTTT
clone_size: many; j_call: TRBJ2-3; d_call: NA; v_call: TRBV11-2; cdr3_aa: CASSMQIGGDTQYF; cdr3_nt: TGTGCCAGCAGCATGCAAATAGGGGGAGATACGCAGTATTTT
clone_size: once; j_call: TRBJ1-4; d_call: TRBD1; v_call: TRBV5-1; cdr3_aa: CASSLYGTGAEKLFF; cdr3_nt: TGCGCCAGCAGCCTCTACGGGACAGGGGCTGAAAAACTGTTTTTT